This is a list of T cell receptor beta chains from one sample in a study of graft-versus-host responses after intestinal transplantation. Their antigen targets remain unknown. The method was immunoSEQ multiplex PCR; TCRdb's version includes in-frame clones alone and lacks a portion of them. The sample lists 90,000 to 150,000 clones; 95% were seen once. Source: unstimulated CD8+ T cells sorted from spleen or lymph node cells, taken before intestinal transplant. These receptors came from a human donor who received an intestinal transplant. Both conserved end residues are part of each CDR3. Fields, in order: J gene, clone size, D gene, V gene, CDR3 DNA, CDR3 protein. A D gene is named only where the DNA matches it firmly. Size tells how often a clone was seen (once, few, many) or the class of an expanded clone, and some rows leave it out.

j_gene: TRBJ2-1; abundance: NA; d_gene: TRBD2; v_gene: TRBV7-6; CDR3nt: TGTGCCAGCAGCTTAGTTCCGGGACTAGCGGGTAATGAGCAGTTCTTC; CDR3aa: CASSLVPGLAGNEQFF
j_gene: TRBJ2-5; abundance: NA; d_gene: TRBD1; v_gene: TRBV4-3; CDR3nt: TGCGCCAGCAGCCAAGTCACAGGGGGCTGGGAGACCCAGTACTTC; CDR3aa: CASSQVTGGWETQYF
j_gene: TRBJ2-7; abundance: NA; d_gene: NA; v_gene: TRBV19; CDR3nt: TGTGCCAGTAGTAGGACAGACACCTACGAGCAGTACTTC; CDR3aa: CASSRTDTYEQYF
j_gene: TRBJ2-7; abundance: NA; d_gene: NA; v_gene: TRBV27; CDR3nt: TGTGCCAGCAGTTTTGGTTTTGGTAGCTCCTACGAGCAGTACTTC; CDR3aa: CASSFGFGSSYEQYF
j_gene: TRBJ2-1; abundance: NA; d_gene: NA; v_gene: TRBV27; CDR3nt: TGTGCCAGCAGTTTCTCAGAATACAATGAGCAGTTCTTC; CDR3aa: CASSFSEYNEQFF
j_gene: TRBJ1-1; abundance: NA; d_gene: NA; v_gene: TRBV6-6; CDR3nt: TGTGCCAGCAGTTACTCGGTGAGTAACACTGAAGCTTTCTTT; CDR3aa: CASSYSVSNTEAFF
j_gene: TRBJ2-7; abundance: NA; d_gene: NA; v_gene: TRBV27; CDR3nt: TGTGCCAGCAGTTTTGGGCGGGGAGCCTACGAGCAGTACTTC; CDR3aa: CASSFGRGAYEQYF
j_gene: TRBJ2-7; abundance: NA; d_gene: NA; v_gene: TRBV7-9; CDR3nt: TGTGCCAGCAGCTTAGGGACTACCCACTACGAGCAGTACTTC; CDR3aa: CASSLGTTHYEQYF
j_gene: TRBJ2-7; abundance: NA; d_gene: TRBD1; v_gene: TRBV6-5; CDR3nt: TGTGCCAGCAGACTTCCGACAGGGGGGCTCTACGAGCAGTACTTC; CDR3aa: CASRLPTGGLYEQYF
j_gene: TRBJ2-7; abundance: NA; d_gene: TRBD1; v_gene: TRBV6-5; CDR3nt: TGTGCCACCGAACCGGGACAGGGATTCTACGAGCAGTACTTC; CDR3aa: CATEPGQGFYEQYF
j_gene: TRBJ1-2; abundance: NA; d_gene: NA; v_gene: TRBV28; CDR3nt: TGTGCCAGCAGTTTGTCGACACTCGACTATGGCTACACCTTC; CDR3aa: CASSLSTLDYGYTF
j_gene: TRBJ2-5; abundance: once; d_gene: NA; v_gene: TRBV28; CDR3nt: TGTGCCAGCAGCCCTGACGGGCAAGAGACCCAGTACTTC; CDR3aa: CASSPDGQETQYF
j_gene: TRBJ1-4; abundance: NA; d_gene: NA; v_gene: TRBV19; CDR3nt: TGTGCCAGTAGTGGGACTGGGACTAATGAAAAACTGTTTTTT; CDR3aa: CASSGTGTNEKLFF
j_gene: TRBJ2-5; abundance: NA; d_gene: NA; v_gene: TRBV9; CDR3nt: TGTGCCAGCACCCCCCGGACAAACCAAGAGACCCAGTACTTC; CDR3aa: CASTPRTNQETQYF
j_gene: TRBJ1-4; abundance: NA; d_gene: TRBD1; v_gene: TRBV4-1; CDR3nt: TGCGCCAGCAGCCTTTCGGACAGGGGGGGTCGTGGTGAAAAACTGTTTTTT; CDR3aa: CASSLSDRGGRGEKLFF
j_gene: TRBJ1-1; abundance: NA; d_gene: NA; v_gene: TRBV14; CDR3nt: TGTGCCAGCAGCCCATGGGTTGGGGGAGCTTTCTTT; CDR3aa: CASSPWVGGAFF
j_gene: TRBJ1-4; abundance: NA; d_gene: NA; v_gene: TRBV29-1; CDR3nt: TGCAGCGTCCTGGACGATCTTGATGAAAAACTGTTTTTT; CDR3aa: CSVLDDLDEKLFF
j_gene: TRBJ2-3; abundance: NA; d_gene: NA; v_gene: TRBV7-3; CDR3nt: TGTGCCAGCAGCTTAAATGAGGGGGGAACCACAGATACGCAGTATTTT; CDR3aa: CASSLNEGGTTDTQYF
j_gene: TRBJ1-4; abundance: NA; d_gene: TRBD1; v_gene: TRBV4-3; CDR3nt: TGCGCCAGCAGCCTGGGACAGGGTCGTGAAAAACTGTTTTTT; CDR3aa: CASSLGQGREKLFF
j_gene: TRBJ1-1; abundance: once; d_gene: TRBD1; v_gene: TRBV9; CDR3nt: TGTGCCAGCAGCGTAGGACAGGGAGATACTGAAGCTTTCTTT; CDR3aa: CASSVGQGDTEAFF
j_gene: TRBJ2-7; abundance: NA; d_gene: NA; v_gene: TRBV5-6; CDR3nt: TGTGCCAGCAGCTTGGGGGGTAATTCGGGTAGCGAGCAGTACTTC; CDR3aa: CASSLGGNSGSEQYF
j_gene: TRBJ2-1; abundance: NA; d_gene: TRBD2; v_gene: TRBV28; CDR3nt: TGTGCCAGCAGTTCCACAGCGGGAGGGCCCTACAATGAGCAGTTCTTC; CDR3aa: CASSSTAGGPYNEQFF
j_gene: TRBJ1-5; abundance: once; d_gene: NA; v_gene: TRBV7-8; CDR3nt: TGTGCCAGCAGCTTATTCATCGGGCAGCCCCAGCATTTT; CDR3aa: CASSLFIGQPQHF
j_gene: TRBJ2-1; abundance: NA; d_gene: TRBD2; v_gene: TRBV9; CDR3nt: TGTGCCAGCAGCGCCCCACCGGGACTAGTCAATGAGCAGTTCTTC; CDR3aa: CASSAPPGLVNEQFF
j_gene: TRBJ2-3; abundance: NA; d_gene: TRBD2; v_gene: TRBV9; CDR3nt: TGTGCCAGCAGCGCCGGGACTAGTCCCACAGATACGCAGTATTTT; CDR3aa: CASSAGTSPTDTQYF
j_gene: TRBJ2-5; abundance: NA; d_gene: TRBD1; v_gene: TRBV5-6; CDR3nt: TGTGCCAGCAGTAACCTAGGACAGGGTCAAGAGACCCAGTACTTC; CDR3aa: CASSNLGQGQETQYF
j_gene: TRBJ2-7; abundance: NA; d_gene: TRBD2; v_gene: TRBV4-1; CDR3nt: TGCGCCAGCAGCCCGGGGGGGAGACAGACTTTTTCCTACGAGCAGTACTTC; CDR3aa: CASSPGGRQTFSYEQYF